This TCR beta chain comes out of a study of shared clonotypes between healthy human individuals. Study-level information: Participating donors consisted of a couple of women and a few men aged 18 to 49.

Study-level results: Of the naive CD4 clonotypes, around 4.7% were shared across a handful of donors.

In the case of this clone: The antigen remains unidentified.

Each replicate PCR on the sorted subsets used roughly 200 ng DNA (around 30,000 T cell genomes). Clones were read by immunoSEQ multiplex PCR, and TCRdb kept only the in-frame ones, dropping some. The sample lists about 1,500,000 clones, around 97% occurring once. The receptor was isolated from a man aged 30 to 45 in good health. Material: naive CD4+ T cells sorted from blood. Described subset: CD45RA+ positively selected.

The CDR3 sequence: CASSEIRGTEAFF. CDR3 DNA sequence: TGTGCCAGCAGTGAAATCCGGGGCACTGAAGCTTTCTTT. This chain joins TRBV6-1 and TRBJ1-1; D unresolved. The CDR3 spans 13 residues. The germline V and J ends were trimmed by 2 bases and 4 bases, with 8 bases remaining between them. CDR1 is MNHNS, CDR2 SASEGT, per germline.